These 19 T cell receptor beta chains were all obtained from the same sample, sequenced in a study of CD8 T cells in ankylosing spondylitis. TCRdb ran MiXCR on the 5' RACE reads and lists one entry per CDR3 protein. The sample consists of under 400,000 distinct CDR3 sequences, 11% of them appearing once. Sequencing was performed on blood, either unsorted or a sorted T cell fraction (not recorded which). The receptors were gathered from a female donor with ankylosing spondylitis or in good health (not recorded which).

A note on this clonotype: This clone may be a read error of a much larger clone one base away. The chain combines TRBV25-1 with TRBJ1-2, with D tentatively TRBD1 (6 bases). Germline V gene data show CDR1 as MGHDK and CDR2 as SYGVNS. This CDR3 has 15 amino acids. CDR3 residues: CAGSEFNRRGNGYTF. For the CDR3, the DNA is TGTGCCGGCAGTGAATTTAATCGCAGGGGTAATGGCTACACCTTC.

This clonotype appeared many times. V usage is TRBV5-6 and J usage is TRBJ1-1, with D unclear. CDR3 size: 16 residues. The V gene's germline CDR1 is SGHDT and CDR2 YYEEEE. V dropped 4 bases and J dropped 5 bases, with 21 bases sitting between them. Here the CDR3 reads CASSRPSRSERTEAFF. The CDR3 DNA reads as TGTGCCAGCAGCCGCCCTTCACGGTCCGAAAGAACTGAAGCTTTCTTT.

The chain links TRBV20-1 to TRBJ2-7; D unresolved. V was cut by 5 bases and J by 3 bases, with 17 bases left in between. This CDR3 is 14 amino acids long. CDR1 is DFQATT, CDR2 SNEGSKA, per germline (reference sequence). The CDR3 sequence is CSAPRTTLFYEQYF. The CDR3 bases are TGCAGTGCTCCACGAACGACCCTTTTCTACGAGCAGTACTTC.

This clonotype appeared many times. The chain employs TRBV5-1 and TRBJ1-1, with D tentatively TRBD1 (6 bases). V lost 3 bases and J lost 5, with 11 bases in between. The CDR3 extends over 13 amino acids. The germline gives CDR1 SGHRS, CDR2 YFSETQ. As DNA, the CDR3 is TGCGCCAGCAGCTCCTCGAGGGGGACTGAAGCTTTCTTT. Its translation is CASSSSRGTEAFF.

The chain combines TRBV5-1 with TRBJ2-6; 8 bases fit TRBD1. The CDR3 has 17 residues. The J segment lost 2 bases and the V segment lost 4 bases, leaving 8 bases of the junction unmatched. The germline V gene encodes CDR1 SGHRS and CDR2 YFSETQ. The CDR3 DNA is TGCGCCAGCAGCACCCGGGACAGGACCACTGGGGCCAACGTCCTGACTTTC. Amino acids: CASSTRDRTTGANVLTF.

V is TRBV12-3 or TRBV12-4 and J is TRBJ1-2, with 8 bases lining up with TRBD1. The V gene end was trimmed by 3 bases and the J gene end by 4 bases; junction bases not matched to a gene: 7. The CDR3 is 15 residues long. CDR3 DNA sequence: TGTGCCAGCAGTTTGCGACAGGGGCGCGCCTATGGCTACACCTTC. Protein product: CASSLRQGRAYGYTF.

The rearrangement links TRBV4-1 to TRBJ1-1; 7 bases are shared with TRBD1. This CDR3 comprises 13 residues. V lost 1 base, J lost 10 bases, and 6 bases stayed unmatched. The germline V gene has CDR1 MGHRA and CDR2 YSYEKL. In DNA, the CDR3 is TGCGCCAGCAGCCAAGGTAGGGGGCGCGGAGCTTTCTTT. Residues: CASSQGRGRGAFF.

This clonotype was detected many times. The rearrangement joins TRBV5-1 to TRBJ2-5; 9 positions match TRBD2. This CDR3 has 16 amino acids. Trimming at V came to 0 bases and at J to 1 base, leaving 4 bases not matched to a gene. In germline, CDR1 is SGHRS, CDR2 YFSETQ. The CDR3 nucleotides are TGCGCCAGCAGCTTGGAAGGACTAGCGCCCCAAGAGACCCAGTACTTC. Translated, it gives CASSLEGLAPQETQYF. Using reference TRBV5-1 and TRBJ2-5 for the parts outside the CDR3, the full variable domain is KAGVTQTPRYLIKTRGQQVTLSCSPISGHRSVSWYQQTPGQGLQFLFEYFSETQRNKGNFPGRFSGRQFSNSRSEMNVSTLELGDSALYLCASSLEGLAPQETQYFGPGTRLLVL.

This clonotype was detected a few times. The chain uses TRBV27 and TRBJ1-5; 9 bases map to TRBD1. Trimming at V came to 1 base and at J to 3 bases, leaving 7 bases not matched to a gene. The CDR3 totals 17 residues. CDR1 and CDR2 (germline): MNHEY, SMNVEV (reference sequence). The CDR3 here is CASSLLRGTGINQPQHF. CDR3 in DNA: TGTGCCAGCAGTTTATTGAGGGGGACAGGGATCAATCAGCCCCAGCATTTT.

CDR3 sequence (DNA): TGCGCCAGCAGCGGAAGGGCGACGGGGGACACTGAAGCTTTCTTT. Translating it yields CASSGRATGDTEAFF. The V gene is TRBV5-1, the J gene TRBJ1-1, with D possibly TRBD1 on 5 matching bases. V was shortened by 4 bases and J by 3 bases, with 16 bases between the two germline ends. This CDR3 contains 15 residues. Germline assignment: CDR1 SGHRS and CDR2 YFSETQ.

This clonotype showed up many times. The chain carries TRBV5-1 and TRBJ2-3; possibly TRBD1 for D (6 bases). Germline-derived CDR1 and CDR2 are SGHRS and YFSETQ. The CDR3 contains 15 residues. The ends were cut back, 4 bases at V and 4 bases at J, with 16 bases in the middle. The CDR3 reads CASSVNRVLADTQYF. DNA for the CDR3: TGCGCCAGCAGCGTGAACAGGGTTCTCGCAGATACGCAGTATTTT.

This clonotype was counted ten times or more. V usage is TRBV5-1 and J usage is TRBJ2-7; 8 bases are shared with TRBD2. V lost 0 bases to trimming and J lost 6 bases; unmatched junction nucleotides: 8. This CDR3 has 15 residues. The V gene's germline CDR1 is SGHRS and CDR2 YFSETQ. The CDR3: CASSLGFAGGVEQYF. The CDR3 DNA reads as TGCGCCAGCAGCTTGGGATTCGCGGGAGGAGTCGAGCAGTACTTC.

In its sample, this clonotype was seen many times. The chain links TRBV20-1 to TRBJ1-6; weak D call: TRBD1 (5 bases). V shed 0 bases and J shed 7 bases, with 10 bases lying between them. This CDR3 is 14 amino acids long. Germline lookup yields CDR1 DFQATT and CDR2 SNEGSKA (reference sequence). This chain's CDR3 is CSARDQGTNSPLHF. The DNA for the CDR3 is TGCAGTGCTAGAGATCAGGGAACGAATTCACCCCTCCACTTT.

This clonotype was recorded a few times. The chain couples TRBV27 to TRBJ2-3; 13 nucleotides line up with TRBD2. The germline V gene has CDR1 MNHEY and CDR2 SMNVEV (reference sequence). The CDR3 totals 17 residues. J gave up 2 bases and V 8 bases, and 10 bases lay outside the gene matches. Here the CDR3 DNA reads TGTGCCAGCCGCGGACTAGCGGGAGCCACCGTCACAGATACGCAGTATTTT. It specifies CASRGLAGATVTDTQYF.

This clonotype has a count of ten or more. This chain joins TRBV5-1 and TRBJ2-5; D remains ambiguous. Trimming left V 1 base short and J 4 bases short, with 14 bases between. Germline CDR1 and CDR2: SGHRS and YFSETQ. This CDR3 has 15 residues. The CDR3 region has the DNA TGCGCCAGCAGCTTGCAGACGGACCGAGGAGAGACCCAGTACTTC. This gives the protein CASSLQTDRGETQYF. The entire variable domain, with the rest obtained from reference TRBV5-1 and TRBJ2-5, is as follows: KAGVTQTPRYLIKTRGQQVTLSCSPISGHRSVSWYQQTPGQGLQFLFEYFSETQRNKGNFPGRFSGRQFSNSRSEMNVSTLELGDSALYLCASSLQTDRGETQYFGPGTRLLVL.

The J gene is TRBJ1-2, the V gene TRBV5-1; D is possibly TRBD1 (5 bases). Trimming cost V 0 bases and J 4 bases, with 13 bases left between them. Germline V gene data show CDR1 as SGHRS and CDR2 as YFSETQ. CDR3 size: 15 residues. CDR3 residues: CASSLGAGTGYGYTF. In DNA, the CDR3 is TGCGCCAGCAGCTTGGGTGCTGGGACCGGCTATGGCTACACCTTC. Looking up the rest from reference TRBV5-1 and TRBJ1-2 gives the full variable domain: KAGVTQTPRYLIKTRGQQVTLSCSPISGHRSVSWYQQTPGQGLQFLFEYFSETQRNKGNFPGRFSGRQFSNSRSEMNVSTLELGDSALYLCASSLGAGTGYGYTFGSGTRLTVV.

V and J are TRBV4-3 and TRBJ2-4, with 9 nucleotides matching TRBD1. CDR1 is LGHNA, CDR2 YSLEER, per germline. This CDR3 has 16 residues. J gave up 0 bases and V 4 bases, and 4 bases lay outside the gene matches. The DNA of the CDR3 is TGCGCCAGCAGCCCGGGGACAGGGATAGCCAAAAACATTCAGTACTTC. Translated: CASSPGTGIAKNIQYF.

The rearrangement joins TRBV7-3 to TRBJ1-2, with D perhaps matching TRBD1 (6 bases). The CDR3 runs to 13 residues. V lost 1 base and J 6 bases, leaving 9 bases between the germline ends. Germline V gene data show CDR1 as SGHTA and CDR2 as FQGTGA. The CDR3 DNA is TGTGCCAGCAGCTTAAGGGCAGGGGATGGCTACACCTTC. Its translation: CASSLRAGDGYTF.

The rearrangement joins TRBV30 to TRBJ1-3; D remains ambiguous. Per the germline V gene, CDR1 is GTSNPN and CDR2 is SVGIG (reference sequence). The CDR3 is 10 amino acids. Trimming took 2 bases from V and 7 from J, leaving 3 bases between them. CDR3 nucleotide sequence: TGTGCCTGGAGTCGGAACACCATATATTTT. Translating gives CAWSRNTIYF.